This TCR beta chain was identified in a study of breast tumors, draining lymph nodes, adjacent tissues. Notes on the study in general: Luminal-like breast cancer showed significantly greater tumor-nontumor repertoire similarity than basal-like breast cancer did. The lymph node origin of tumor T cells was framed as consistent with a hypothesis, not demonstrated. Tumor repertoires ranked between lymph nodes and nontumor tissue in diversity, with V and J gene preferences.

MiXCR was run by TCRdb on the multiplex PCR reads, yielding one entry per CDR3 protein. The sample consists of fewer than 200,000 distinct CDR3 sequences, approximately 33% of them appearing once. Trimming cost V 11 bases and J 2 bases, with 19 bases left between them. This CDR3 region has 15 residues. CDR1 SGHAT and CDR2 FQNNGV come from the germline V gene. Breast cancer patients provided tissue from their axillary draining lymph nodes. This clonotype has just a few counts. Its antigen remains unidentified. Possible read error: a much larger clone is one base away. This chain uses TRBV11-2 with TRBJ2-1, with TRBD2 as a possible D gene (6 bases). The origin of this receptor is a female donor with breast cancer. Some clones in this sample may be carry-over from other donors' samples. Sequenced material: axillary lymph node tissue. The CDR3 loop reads CASLPPAGAYNEQFF. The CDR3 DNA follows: TGTGCCTCCCTGCCCCCAGCGGGTGCCTACAATGAGCAGTTCTTC.